This is a list of T cell receptor beta chains from one sample in a study of blood T cells in healthy people across ages. TCRdb used MiXCR to reprocess the 5' RACE reads, holding one entry per CDR3 protein. The sample lists about 690,000 distinct CDR3 sequences; about 43% were seen once. The material sequenced was blood. The receptors derive from a man older than 75 in good health. CDR3s include the opening cysteine and the closing phenylalanine or tryptophan. Fields, in order: D gene, clone size, J gene, V gene, CDR3 DNA, CDR3 protein. D genes are given only for firm matches. Clone sizes are given selectively: once, few, many, or a class where the clone is expanded.

>TRBD2|.|TRBJ2-1|TRBV7-2
TGTGCCAGCAGCCCACCCCCTGGACTAGCGGGGTACAATGAGCAGTTCTTC
CASSPPPGLAGYNEQFF
>TRBD2|.|TRBJ2-3|TRBV27
TGTGCCAGCAACCGGGGGGGGCCAGATACGCAGTATTTT
CASNRGGPDTQYF
>TRBD1|few|TRBJ2-3|TRBV10-1
TGCGCCAGCAGTCCGACAGGGGAAGATACGCAGTATTTT
CASSPTGEDTQYF
>.|.|TRBJ2-7|TRBV12-3/TRBV12-4
TGTGCCAGCAGCTTGGCGTCTGTTAGGCTTTACAATGAGCAGTACTTC
CASSLASVRLYNEQYF
>TRBD1|many|TRBJ1-2|TRBV28
TGTGCCAGCAGTCCACCGGGACAGGGGGATGGCTACACCTTC
CASSPPGQGDGYTF
>.|.|TRBJ1-1|TRBV20-1
TGCAGTGCTCTTATCCAAGTTGAAGCTTTCTTT
CSALIQVEAFF
>TRBD1|few|TRBJ1-1|TRBV6-5
TGTGCCAGCAGGCAGCACAGGGGTGTGAACACTGAAGCTTTCTTT
CASRQHRGVNTEAFF
>.|few|TRBJ1-2|TRBV28
TGTGCCAGCAACCAAAGGAGGCGGTATGGCTACACCTTC
CASNQRRRYGYTF
>TRBD2|few|TRBJ2-1|TRBV28
TGTGCCAGCAGTTTCCCGAGGACTAGCGGGAGATACAATGAGCAGTTCTTC
CASSFPRTSGRYNEQFF
>.|few|TRBJ2-7|TRBV6-2/TRBV6-3
TGTGCCAGCAAACGGGAGACGCACGAGCAGTACTTC
CASKRETHEQYF
>TRBD1|few|TRBJ2-1|TRBV6-2/TRBV6-3
TGTGCCAGCAGCTCCCAGACAGGGCTAAATGAGCAGTTCTTC
CASSSQTGLNEQFF
>TRBD1|few|TRBJ2-6|TRBV7-9
TGTGCCAGCAGCAAGGGGACAGGGGGCTTCGGGGCCAACGTCCTGACTTTC
CASSKGTGGFGANVLTF
>TRBD2|few|TRBJ2-4|TRBV20-1
TGCAGTGCCGGGACTAGAATAGACATTCAGTACTTC
CSAGTRIDIQYF
>.|.|TRBJ2-5|TRBV29-1
TGCAGCGTTGAAGATAATATGAGGCTCCAAGAGACCCAGTACTTC
CSVEDNMRLQETQYF
>.|.|TRBJ2-1|TRBV5-8
TGTGCCAGCAGCTACGTCGGGGGCAGATCCTACAATGAGCAGTTCTTC
CASSYVGGRSYNEQFF
>.|.|TRBJ2-7|TRBV6-1
TGTGCCAGCAGCCCCCGGCCCGGGCTTTCCTACGAGCAGTACTTC
CASSPRPGLSYEQYF
>.|few|TRBJ2-1|TRBV20-1
TGCAGTGCTAGTATAGTAATGGGGAACAATGAGCAGTTCTTC
CSASIVMGNNEQFF
>.|few|TRBJ1-5|TRBV28
TGTGCCAGCAGTTTTCGTAGCTCGAATAGCAATCAGCCCCAGCATTTT
CASSFRSSNSNQPQHF
>TRBD2|many|TRBJ2-5|TRBV4-3
TGCGCCAGCAGCCAAGATTCGAGGACTTGGCGGGGGAGAGGAGAGACCCAGTACTTC
CASSQDSRTWRGRGETQYF
>.|many|TRBJ1-2|TRBV6-2/TRBV6-3
TGTGCCAGCAGCTTACAGGGATCCTATGGCTACACCTTC
CASSLQGSYGYTF
>.|few|TRBJ1-2|TRBV15
TGTGCCACCAGCAGAGAACGGGGCAGCTCTAACTATGGCTACACCTTC
CATSRERGSSNYGYTF
>.|.|TRBJ2-1|TRBV5-1
TGCGCCAGCAGCTGGGGGCCGAGGGATGAGCAGTTCTTC
CASSWGPRDEQFF
>.|.|TRBJ1-2|TRBV7-2
TGTGCCAGCAGCTTAGATCCCCCACCCAGGGATGGCTACACCTTC
CASSLDPPPRDGYTF
>TRBD2|.|TRBJ2-7|TRBV5-6
TGTGCCAGCAGCTCCCAGACTAGCGGGGTCTCCTACGAGCAGTACTTC
CASSSQTSGVSYEQYF
>.|few|TRBJ2-7|TRBV27
TGTGCCAGCAGAGGGAGTCCAAATTCCTACGAGCAGTACTTC
CASRGSPNSYEQYF
>.|.|TRBJ1-2|TRBV5-5
TGTGCCAGCAGCCCACCGGGACTCCAAAGCGGTGGCTACACCTTC
CASSPPGLQSGGYTF
>TRBD2|.|TRBJ2-5|TRBV7-2
TGTGCCAGCAGTACAAGTCCGGGGGGGGCGACAGGAAAGCAGTACTTC
CASSTSPGGATGKQYF
>TRBD1|.|TRBJ2-5|TRBV5-4
TGTGCCAGCAGCTTGGTTGTTTTGGACAGGGGGATTAACCTTGGCGGGAGCAGAGAGACCCAGTACTTC
CASSLVVLDRGINLGGSRETQYF
>TRBD2|.|TRBJ2-1|TRBV7-9
TGTGCCAGCAGCTGTACTAGCGGCAATGAGCAGTTCTTC
CASSCTSGNEQFF
>TRBD1|.|TRBJ1-6|TRBV27
TGTGCCAGCAGTTGGGGACAGAGGAATAATTCACCCCTCCACTTT
CASSWGQRNNSPLHF
>.|.|TRBJ2-6|TRBV6-5
TGTGCCAGCTCCTCCCGATACAGGGCCGGGGCCAACGTCCTGACTTTC
CASSSRYRAGANVLTF
>.|.|TRBJ1-1|TRBV12-3/TRBV12-4
TGTGCCAGCAGTTTCTCGGGGGGGGACACTGAAGCTTTCTTT
CASSFSGGDTEAFF
>TRBD1|.|TRBJ2-7|TRBV11-1
TGTGCCAGCAGCTTAGGACAGGGAGAAGGCTACGAGCAGTACTTC
CASSLGQGEGYEQYF
>TRBD2|.|TRBJ2-4|TRBV4-2
TGTGCCAGCCGCGGATCCGCGGGGGGCACCTACAAGGAGCAGTACTTC
CASRGSAGGTYKEQYF
>.|.|TRBJ2-7|TRBV6-2/TRBV6-3
TGTGCCAGCAGTACAACAGGGTCGGGGCTCTACGAGCAGTACTTC
CASSTTGSGLYEQYF
>.|few|TRBJ1-4|TRBV21-1
TGTGCCAGCAGCAAGAGGGGCAGGGGGGATGAAAAACTGTTTTTT
CASSKRGRGDEKLFF
>.|few|TRBJ1-1|TRBV5-1
TGCGCCAGCAGCTTCGGGTCTGTGGTTTCCGAAGCTTTCTTT
CASSFGSVVSEAFF
>.|many|TRBJ2-4|TRBV9
TGTGCCAGCAGCGGAGAGAACAGGGTCCTTCAGTACTTC
CASSGENRVLQYF
>.|.|TRBJ1-1|TRBV4-3
TGCGCCAGCAGCCAAGATCAACATTATGATGAAGCTTTCTTT
CASSQDQHYDEAFF
>TRBD1|.|TRBJ1-2|TRBV5-5
TGTGCCAGCAGCTTGGACCGGACAAGCTGGGACAGGGGGAACTATGGCTACACCTTC
CASSLDRTSWDRGNYGYTF
>.|.|TRBJ1-2|TRBV3-1
TGTGCCAGCAGCCAAGATCTCCGGTATAACTATGGCTACACCTTC
CASSQDLRYNYGYTF
>.|.|TRBJ2-4|TRBV7-2
TGTGCCAGCAGCTTGACCCAACAGGGAAACATTCAGTACTTC
CASSLTQQGNIQYF
>.|.|TRBJ1-6|TRBV7-9
TGTGCCAGCAGCTCCGGCTGGAATTCACCCCTCCACTTT
CASSSGWNSPLHF
>TRBD1|.|TRBJ2-1|TRBV6-4
TGTGCCAGCAGTGGGGACAGGGGACGCGAGTTCCCTTCCTCCTACAATGAGCAGTTCTTC
CASSGDRGREFPSSYNEQFF
>TRBD1|.|TRBJ2-7|TRBV7-2
TGTGCCAGCAGCCTACCGGGACAGGGCTACGAGCAGTACTTC
CASSLPGQGYEQYF
>TRBD2|.|TRBJ2-2|TRBV27
TGTGCCAGCAGAGGCCATAGCGGGGGCGACACCGGGGAGCTGTTTTTT
CASRGHSGGDTGELFF
>.|.|TRBJ2-7|TRBV29-1
TGCAGCGTTGCGTATGGGCTTGGAGCATTAATCTACGAGCAGTACTTC
CSVAYGLGALIYEQYF
>.|.|TRBJ2-1|TRBV6-6
TGTGCCACCGCGACAGGAGGGTACAATGAGCAGTTCTTC
CATATGGYNEQFF
>TRBD2|few|TRBJ2-1|TRBV7-9
TGTGCCAGCAGCCGGACTAGCGGGGATCTACGCGCCTACAATGAGCAGTTCTTC
CASSRTSGDLRAYNEQFF
>TRBD1|many|TRBJ2-5|TRBV7-8
TGTGCCAGCAGCCGGATCAGACAGGGGGCTACAGAGACCCAGTACTTC
CASSRIRQGATETQYF
>TRBD2|few|TRBJ2-7|TRBV7-2
TGTGCCAGCAGCTTAGTTTCGTCGGCGGGAGGATCGAGCTCCTACGAGCAGTACTTC
CASSLVSSAGGSSSYEQYF
>TRBD1|.|TRBJ1-1|TRBV11-2
TGTGCCAGCAGCTGGGGACAGTCAAACACTGAAGCTTTCTTT
CASSWGQSNTEAFF
>TRBD2|.|TRBJ2-3|TRBV7-7
TGTGCCAGCAGTCGAGCGGGGAAAACAGATACGCAGTATTTT
CASSRAGKTDTQYF
>.|few|TRBJ2-4|TRBV7-9
TGTGCCAGCAGCTTAGCTATCTGGACTTCCGAATGGTACTTC
CASSLAIWTSEWYF
>.|.|TRBJ2-7|TRBV6-6
TGTGCCAGCAGTTATAGCAGGGGGGGACACGAGCAGTACTTC
CASSYSRGGHEQYF
>TRBD2|.|TRBJ2-3|TRBV20-1
TGCAGTGCGCGCGGGAGCGCAGATACGCAGTATTTT
CSARGSADTQYF
>.|.|TRBJ2-5|TRBV6-2/TRBV6-3
TGTGCCAGCAGTTACCCCCAGCAGTACTTC
CASSYPQQYF